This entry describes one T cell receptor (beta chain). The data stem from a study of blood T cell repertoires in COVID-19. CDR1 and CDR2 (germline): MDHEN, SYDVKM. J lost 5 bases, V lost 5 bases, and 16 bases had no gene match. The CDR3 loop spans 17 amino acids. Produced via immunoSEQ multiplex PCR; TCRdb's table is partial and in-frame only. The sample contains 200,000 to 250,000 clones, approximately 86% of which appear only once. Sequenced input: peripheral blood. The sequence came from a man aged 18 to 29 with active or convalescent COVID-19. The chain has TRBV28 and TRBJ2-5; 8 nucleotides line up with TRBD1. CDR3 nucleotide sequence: TGTGCCAGCAGTCCCCGCCGGACAGGGATGGCCGCCGAGACCCAGTACTTC. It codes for CASSPRRTGMAAETQYF.